This paragraph reports one TCR beta chain. Its target is unknown. The entry originates in a study of cytomegalovirus exposure and HLA in healthy donors. Whole-study findings and limits: Many donors carried some public TCRs, although rarity characterized most TCR sequences. The tendency of first-cohort TCR clusters to co-occur in the 120 or so validation repertoires was the finding of a later analysis.

Clones were sequenced by immunoSEQ multiplex PCR, and TCRdb holds only the in-frame ones, with some missing. In the table there are 250,000 to 350,000 clones, about 85% of which are singletons. Separate from the roughly 700-subject first cohort, the approximately 120-subject validation cohort was the one that the donors belonged to. CDR3 length: 14 residues. Trimming removed 8 bases from V and 5 bases from J; junction bases left unmatched: 8. The germline V gene has CDR1 SGHTA and CDR2 FQGNSA. The V gene is TRBV7-2, the J gene TRBJ2-1, with 8 bases fitting TRBD1. The sequenced material came from PBMCs. The sequence derives from a woman aged 25-40 years in good health and CMV-seropositive. CDR3 DNA: TGTGCCAGCGGGGGACAGGCCAATAACAATGAGCAGTTCTTC. Its translation is CASGGQANNNEQFF.